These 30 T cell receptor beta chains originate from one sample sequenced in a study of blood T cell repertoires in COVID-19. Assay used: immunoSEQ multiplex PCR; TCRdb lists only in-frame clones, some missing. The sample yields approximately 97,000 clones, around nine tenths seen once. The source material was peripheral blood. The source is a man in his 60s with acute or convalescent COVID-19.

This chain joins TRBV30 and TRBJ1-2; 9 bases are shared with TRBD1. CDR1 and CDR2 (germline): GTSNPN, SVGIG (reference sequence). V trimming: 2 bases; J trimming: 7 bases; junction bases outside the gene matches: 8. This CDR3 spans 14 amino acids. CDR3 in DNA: TGTGCCTGGAGTTTGGGACAGGGAACGGGTGGCTACACCTTC. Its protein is CAWSLGQGTGGYTF.

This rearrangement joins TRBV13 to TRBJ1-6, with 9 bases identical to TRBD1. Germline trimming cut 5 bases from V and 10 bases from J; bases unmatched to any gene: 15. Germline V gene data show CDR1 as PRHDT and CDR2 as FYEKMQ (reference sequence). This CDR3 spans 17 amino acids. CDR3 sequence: CASSPPGQGSLRSPLHF. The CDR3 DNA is TGTGCCAGCAGCCCGCCTGGACAGGGGAGTTTACGCTCACCCCTCCACTTT.

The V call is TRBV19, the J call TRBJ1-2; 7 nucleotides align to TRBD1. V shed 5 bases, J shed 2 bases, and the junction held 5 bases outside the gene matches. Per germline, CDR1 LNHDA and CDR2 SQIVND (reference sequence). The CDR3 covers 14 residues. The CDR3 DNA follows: TGTGCCAGTAGTTCAGGGGGACGGAACTATGGCTACACCTTC. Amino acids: CASSSGGRNYGYTF.

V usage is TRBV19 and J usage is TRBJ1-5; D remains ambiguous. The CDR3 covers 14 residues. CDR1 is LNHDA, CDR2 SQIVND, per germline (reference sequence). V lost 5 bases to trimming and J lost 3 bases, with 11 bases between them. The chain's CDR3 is CASSLRHSNQPQHF. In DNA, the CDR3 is TGTGCCAGTAGTCTTCGACATTCCAATCAGCCCCAGCATTTT. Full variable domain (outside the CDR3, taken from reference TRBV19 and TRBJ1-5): DGGITQSPKYLFRKEGQNVTLSCEQNLNHDAMYWYRQDPGQGLRLIYYSQIVNDFQKGDIAEGYSVSREKKESFPLTVTSAQKNPTAFYLCASSLRHSNQPQHFGDGTRLSIL.

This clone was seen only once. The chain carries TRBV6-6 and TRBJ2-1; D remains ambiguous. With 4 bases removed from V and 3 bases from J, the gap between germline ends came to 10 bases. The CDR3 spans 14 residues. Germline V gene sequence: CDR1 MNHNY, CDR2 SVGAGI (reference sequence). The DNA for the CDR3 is TGTGCCAGCAGTTCTCCTCCGGTCTACAATGAGCAGTTCTTC. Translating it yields CASSSPPVYNEQFF.

DNA for the CDR3: TGTGCCAGCAGCAAATCTAGCGGGGGGAAACAAGAGACCCAGTACTTC. The encoded protein is CASSKSSGGKQETQYF. The J gene is TRBJ2-5, the V gene TRBV5-4, with TRBD2 identical over 11 bases. Germline-derived CDR1 and CDR2 are SGHNT and YYREEE (reference sequence). Trimming removed 4 bases from V and 2 bases from J; junction bases left unmatched: 7. The length of the CDR3 is 16 residues. The full variable domain, completed using reference TRBV5-4 and TRBJ2-5, is ETGVTQSPTHLIKTRGQQVTLRCSSQSGHNTVSWYQQALGQGPQFIFQYYREEENGRGNFPPRFSGLQFPNYSSELNVNALELDDSALYLCASSKSSGGKQETQYFGPGTRLLVL.

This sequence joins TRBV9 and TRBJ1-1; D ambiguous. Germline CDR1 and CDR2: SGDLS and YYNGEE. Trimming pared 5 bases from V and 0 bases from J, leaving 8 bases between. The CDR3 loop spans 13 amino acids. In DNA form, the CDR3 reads TGTGCCAGCAGTGAACACCTGAACACTGAAGCTTTCTTT. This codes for CASSEHLNTEAFF. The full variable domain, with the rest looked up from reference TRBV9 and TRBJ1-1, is DSGVTQTPKHLITATGQRVTLRCSPRSGDLSVYWYQQSLDQGLQFLIQYYNGEERAKGNILERFSAQQFPDLHSELNLSSLELGDSALYFCASSEHLNTEAFFGQGTRLTVV.

CDR3 DNA sequence: TGTGCCATCGGAACAGGGAATAATTCACCCCTCCACTTT. The encoded protein is CAIGTGNNSPLHF. This sequence joins TRBV10-3 and TRBJ1-6; possible D gene TRBD1, 6 bases. CDR1 and CDR2 (germline): ENHRY, SYGVKD. Trimming pared 8 bases from V and 5 bases from J, leaving 10 bases between. The CDR3 has 13 residues.

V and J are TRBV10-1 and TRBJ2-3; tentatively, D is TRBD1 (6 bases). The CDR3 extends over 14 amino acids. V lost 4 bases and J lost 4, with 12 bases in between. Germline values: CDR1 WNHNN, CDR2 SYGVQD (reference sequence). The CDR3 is CASSGNRVADTQYF. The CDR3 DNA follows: TGCGCCAGCAGTGGAAACAGGGTCGCAGATACGCAGTATTTT.

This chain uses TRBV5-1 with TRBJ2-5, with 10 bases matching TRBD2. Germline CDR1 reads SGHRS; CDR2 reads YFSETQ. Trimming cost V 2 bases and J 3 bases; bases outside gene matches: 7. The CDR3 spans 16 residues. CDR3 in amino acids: CASSFFPSGGEETQYF. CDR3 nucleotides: TGCGCCAGCAGCTTTTTTCCTAGCGGGGGTGAAGAGACCCAGTACTTC.

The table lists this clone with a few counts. CDR3 region: CASSPIQQNTEAFF. CDR3 in DNA: TGTGCCAGCAGCCCCATCCAACAGAACACTGAAGCTTTCTTT. This sequence joins TRBV7-2 and TRBJ1-1; D unclear. Trimming removed 5 bases at V and 1 base at J, with 11 bases between. Germline assignment: CDR1 SGHTA and CDR2 FQGNSA. The CDR3 contains 14 residues.

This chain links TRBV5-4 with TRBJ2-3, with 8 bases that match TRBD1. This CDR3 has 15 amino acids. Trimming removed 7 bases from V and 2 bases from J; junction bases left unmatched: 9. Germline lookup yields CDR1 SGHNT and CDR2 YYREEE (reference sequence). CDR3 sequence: CASGPGQGPTDTQYF. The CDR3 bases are TGTGCCAGCGGACCCGGACAGGGCCCCACAGATACGCAGTATTTT.

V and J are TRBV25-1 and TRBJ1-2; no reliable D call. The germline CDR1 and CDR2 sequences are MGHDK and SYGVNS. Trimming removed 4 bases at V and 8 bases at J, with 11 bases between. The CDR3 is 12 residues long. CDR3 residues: CASSAQFFGYTF. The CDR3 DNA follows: TGTGCCAGCAGTGCTCAGTTTTTCGGCTACACCTTC.

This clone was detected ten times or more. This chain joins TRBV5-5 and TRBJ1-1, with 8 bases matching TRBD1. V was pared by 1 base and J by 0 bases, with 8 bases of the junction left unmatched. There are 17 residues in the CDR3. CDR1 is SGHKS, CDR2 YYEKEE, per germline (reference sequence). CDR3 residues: CASSLWGTGTMNTEAFF. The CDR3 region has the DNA TGTGCCAGCAGCTTGTGGGGGACAGGAACCATGAACACTGAAGCTTTCTTT. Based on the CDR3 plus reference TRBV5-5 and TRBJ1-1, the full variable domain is DAGVTQSPTHLIKTRGQQVTLRCSPISGHKSVSWYQQVLGQGPQFIFQYYEKEERGRGNFPDRFSARQFPNYSSELNVNALLLGDSALYLCASSLWGTGTMNTEAFFGQGTRLTVV.

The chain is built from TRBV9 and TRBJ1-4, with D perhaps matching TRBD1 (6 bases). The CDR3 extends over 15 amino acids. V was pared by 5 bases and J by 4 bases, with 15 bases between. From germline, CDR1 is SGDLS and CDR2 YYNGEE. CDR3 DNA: TGTGCCAGCAGTCTTGGAAGGGGGGGTAATGAAAAACTGTTTTTT. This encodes CASSLGRGGNEKLFF.

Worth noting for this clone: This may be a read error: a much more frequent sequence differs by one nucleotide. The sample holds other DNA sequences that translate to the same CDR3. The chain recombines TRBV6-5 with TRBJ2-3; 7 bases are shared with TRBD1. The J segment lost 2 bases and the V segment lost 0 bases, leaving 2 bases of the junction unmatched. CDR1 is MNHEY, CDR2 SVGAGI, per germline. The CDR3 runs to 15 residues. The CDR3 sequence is CASSYSGQLTDTQYF. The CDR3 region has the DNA TGTGCCAGCAGTTACTCGGGACAGCTCACAGATACGCAGTATTTT.

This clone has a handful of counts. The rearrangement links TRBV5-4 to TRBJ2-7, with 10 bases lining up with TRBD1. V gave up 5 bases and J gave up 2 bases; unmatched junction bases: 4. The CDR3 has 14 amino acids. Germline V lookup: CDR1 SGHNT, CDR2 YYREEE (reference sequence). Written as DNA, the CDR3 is TGTGCCAGCAGACCTGGGACAGGGGCCTACGAGCAGTACTTC. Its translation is CASRPGTGAYEQYF.

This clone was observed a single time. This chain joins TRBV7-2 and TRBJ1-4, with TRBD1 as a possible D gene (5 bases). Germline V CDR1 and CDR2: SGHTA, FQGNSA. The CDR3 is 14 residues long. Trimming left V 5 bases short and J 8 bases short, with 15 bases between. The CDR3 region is CASSLHGQGEKLFF. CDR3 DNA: TGTGCCAGCAGCCTCCATGGACAAGGAGAAAAACTGTTTTTT.

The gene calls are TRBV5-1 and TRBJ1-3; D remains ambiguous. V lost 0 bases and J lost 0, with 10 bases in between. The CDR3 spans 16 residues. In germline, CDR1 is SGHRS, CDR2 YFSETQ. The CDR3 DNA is TGCGCCAGCAGCTTGGAAGCGGCGACCTCTGGAAACACCATATATTTT. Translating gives CASSLEAATSGNTIYF. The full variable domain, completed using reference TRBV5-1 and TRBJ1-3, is KAGVTQTPRYLIKTRGQQVTLSCSPISGHRSVSWYQQTPGQGLQFLFEYFSETQRNKGNFPGRFSGRQFSNSRSEMNVSTLELGDSALYLCASSLEAATSGNTIYFGEGSWLTVV.

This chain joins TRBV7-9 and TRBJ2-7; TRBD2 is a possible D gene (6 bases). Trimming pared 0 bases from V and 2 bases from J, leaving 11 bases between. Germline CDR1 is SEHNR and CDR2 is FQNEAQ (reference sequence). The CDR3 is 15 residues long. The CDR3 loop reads CASSLAEEGTYEQYF. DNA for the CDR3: TGTGCCAGCAGCTTAGCAGAGGAGGGGACCTACGAGCAGTACTTC.

The CDR3 sequence: CASSSGQGEEKLFF. In DNA form, the CDR3 reads TGTGCCAGCAGCTCTGGACAGGGAGAAGAAAAACTGTTTTTT. The rearrangement uses TRBV7-8 and TRBJ1-4, with TRBD1 matching over 8 bases. Germline CDR1 SGHVS, CDR2 FQNEAQ. V shed 4 bases and J 8 bases; nucleotides not matched to a gene: 6. The CDR3 is made up of 14 amino acids.

DNA of the CDR3: TGTGCCAGCAGCCCCCAGGGAATAACCCTCCACTTT. Residues: CASSPQGITLHF. J is TRBJ1-6 and V is TRBV11-2, with D perhaps matching TRBD1 (5 bases). Trimming pared 5 bases from V and 14 bases from J, leaving 13 bases between. This CDR3 comprises 12 residues. CDR1 is SGHAT and CDR2 is FQNNGV in the germline V gene.

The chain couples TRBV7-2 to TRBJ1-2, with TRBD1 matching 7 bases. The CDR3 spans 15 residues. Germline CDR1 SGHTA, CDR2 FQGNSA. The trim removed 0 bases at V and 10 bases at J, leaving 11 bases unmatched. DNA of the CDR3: TGTGCCAGCAGCTTAGCCCCCCGACAGGGATCTGTCTACACCTTC. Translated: CASSLAPRQGSVYTF. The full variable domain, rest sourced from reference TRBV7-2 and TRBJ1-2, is GAGVSQSPSNKVTEKGKDVELRCDPISGHTALYWYRQSLGQGLEFLIYFQGNSAPDKSGLPSDRFSAERTGGSVSTLTIQRTQQEDSAVYLCASSLAPRQGSVYTFGSGTRLTVV.

As DNA, the CDR3 is TGCGCCAGCAGCTTCGAAGGGGGCAATCAGCCCCAGCATTTT. Translated, it gives CASSFEGGNQPQHF. V gene TRBV5-1 combines with J gene TRBJ1-5; a possible D gene is TRBD1 (5 bases). The CDR3 length is 14 residues. Between the trimmed V and J ends, which lost 2 bases and 2 bases, there was a span of 8 bases. Per the germline V gene, CDR1 is SGHRS and CDR2 is YFSETQ.

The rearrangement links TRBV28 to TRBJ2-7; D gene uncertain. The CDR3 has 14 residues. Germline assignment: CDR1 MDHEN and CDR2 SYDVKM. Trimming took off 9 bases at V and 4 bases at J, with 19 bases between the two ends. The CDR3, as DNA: TGTGCCAGTTCCAAGGTGGGCAGTTCATACGAGCAGTACTTC. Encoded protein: CASSKVGSSYEQYF.

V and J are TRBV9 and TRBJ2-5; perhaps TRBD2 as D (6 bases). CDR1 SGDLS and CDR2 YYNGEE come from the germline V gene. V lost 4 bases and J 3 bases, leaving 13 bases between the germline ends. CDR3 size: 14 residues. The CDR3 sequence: CASSSGLAEETQYF. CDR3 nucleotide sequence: TGTGCCAGCAGCTCGGGACTGGCAGAAGAGACCCAGTACTTC.

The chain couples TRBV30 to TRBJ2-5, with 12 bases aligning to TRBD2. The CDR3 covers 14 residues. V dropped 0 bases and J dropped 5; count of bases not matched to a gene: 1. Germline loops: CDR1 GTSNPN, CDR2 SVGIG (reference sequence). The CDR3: CAWSVGTSGETQYF. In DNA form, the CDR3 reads TGTGCCTGGAGTGTGGGGACTAGCGGGGAGACCCAGTACTTC.

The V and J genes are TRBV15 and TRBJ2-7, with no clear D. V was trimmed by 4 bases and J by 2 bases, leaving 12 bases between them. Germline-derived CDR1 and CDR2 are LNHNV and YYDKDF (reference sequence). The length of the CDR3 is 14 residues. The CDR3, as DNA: TGTGCCACCAGCAACGAGAGGCAGACCTACGAGCAGTACTTC. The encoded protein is CATSNERQTYEQYF.

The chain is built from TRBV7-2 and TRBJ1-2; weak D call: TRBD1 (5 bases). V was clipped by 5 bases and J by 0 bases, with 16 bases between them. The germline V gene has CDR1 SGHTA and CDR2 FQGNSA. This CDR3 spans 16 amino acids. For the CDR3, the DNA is TGTGCCAGCAGCACACGCCAGGGAGGGCCTAACTATGGCTACACCTTC. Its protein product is CASSTRQGGPNYGYTF. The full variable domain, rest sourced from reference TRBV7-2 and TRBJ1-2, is GAGVSQSPSNKVTEKGKDVELRCDPISGHTALYWYRQSLGQGLEFLIYFQGNSAPDKSGLPSDRFSAERTGGSVSTLTIQRTQQEDSAVYLCASSTRQGGPNYGYTFGSGTRLTVV.

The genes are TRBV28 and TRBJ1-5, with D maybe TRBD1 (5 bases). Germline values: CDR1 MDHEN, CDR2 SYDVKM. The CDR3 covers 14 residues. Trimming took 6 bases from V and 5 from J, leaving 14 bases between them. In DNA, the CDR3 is TGTGCCAGCAGAAACAGGTCCCCCCATCAGCCCCAGCATTTT. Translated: CASRNRSPHQPQHF.